Included here is one TCR beta chain sequence, with context. Its specificity is unknown. The sample is drawn from a study of CD8+CD57+ T cells in acquired aplastic anemia. Study-level information: Sorted CD4+ and CD8+ cells yielded DNA averaging approximately 3 ug. Study results and caveats: In CD8+ cells, Simpson's diversity showed no significant difference between patients and controls.

Investigators profiled TCR beta VDJ and CDR3 from genomic DNA template. TCRdb re-called the reads through MiXCR, storing one row per CDR3 protein. The sample includes 100,000 to 130,000 distinct CDR3 sequences, around 50% seen only once; the top ten take around a third. V was trimmed by 3 bases and J by 8 bases, leaving 14 bases between them. This CDR3 spans 15 amino acids. The germline CDR1 and CDR2 sequences are LNHDA and SQIVND (reference sequence). The chain links TRBV19 to TRBJ1-6; D unresolved. The clonotype was recovered from a human donor in good health, serving as a control. Sequencing was carried out using sorted CD4+, CD8+, or CD8+CD57+ T cells (not recorded which) from PBMCs. This chain's CDR3 is CASSMAEGDDSPLHF. The DNA of the CDR3 is TGTGCCAGTAGTATGGCGGAGGGCGATGATTCACCCCTCCACTTT.